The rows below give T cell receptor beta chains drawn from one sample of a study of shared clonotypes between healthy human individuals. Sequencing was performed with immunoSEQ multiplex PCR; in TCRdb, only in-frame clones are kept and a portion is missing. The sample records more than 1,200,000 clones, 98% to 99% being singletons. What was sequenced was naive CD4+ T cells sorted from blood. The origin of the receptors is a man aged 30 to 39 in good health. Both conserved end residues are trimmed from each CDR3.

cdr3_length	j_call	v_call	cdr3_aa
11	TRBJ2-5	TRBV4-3	ASSQDGGGTQY
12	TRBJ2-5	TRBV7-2	ASGASGRARTQY
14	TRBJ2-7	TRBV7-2	ASSLGAGGFPHEQY
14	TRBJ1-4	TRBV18	ASSPLSRSGDEKLF
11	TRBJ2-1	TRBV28	ASGEGTNNEQF
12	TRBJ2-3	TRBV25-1	ASSVPGKTDTQY
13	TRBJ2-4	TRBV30	AWSVNRAAKNIQY
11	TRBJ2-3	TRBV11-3	ASSREGQDTQY
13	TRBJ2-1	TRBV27	ASSFNGRGYNEQF
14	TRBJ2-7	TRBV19	ASSWLAGAPSYEQY
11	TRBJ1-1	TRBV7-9	ASSRQGETEAF
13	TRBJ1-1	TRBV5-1	ASSLAGGANTEAF
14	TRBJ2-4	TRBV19	ASSTINQVAKNIQY
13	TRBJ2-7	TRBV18	ASSPPAGETYEQY
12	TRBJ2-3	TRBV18	ASSPRIAGDTQY
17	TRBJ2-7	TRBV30	AWSVLSGRAVSGSYEQY
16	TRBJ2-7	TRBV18	ASSPIPGLAGVLYEQY
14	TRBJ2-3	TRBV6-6	ASSYSARQTQDTQY
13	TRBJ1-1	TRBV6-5	ASSSTWGGNTEAF
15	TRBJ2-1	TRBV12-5	ASGLFLSRRSYNEQF
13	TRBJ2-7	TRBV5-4	ASSLDPGQGTEQY
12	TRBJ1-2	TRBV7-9	ASSSTQGYYGYT
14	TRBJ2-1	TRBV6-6	ASSPQGFSSYNEQF
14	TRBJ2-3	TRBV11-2	ASNKGLAGGADTQY